This paragraph covers one T cell receptor (beta chain) sequence. Antigen specificity is unknown. The source of the sample is a study of cytomegalovirus exposure and HLA in healthy donors. Findings of the study overall: Reportedly, cytomegalovirus status was diagnosed with high sensitivity and specificity. A later analysis found most CMV-associated TCR beta chains apparently HLA-restricted.

Both 60 Vbeta primers and 13 Jbeta primers went into the PCR. Libraries were prepared by immunoSEQ multiplex PCR; TCRdb keeps only in-frame clonotypes and omits some of them. The sample lists about 170,000 clones, 75% to 85% occurring once. This CDR3 contains 18 residues. Germline V gene sequence: CDR1 MDHEN, CDR2 SYDVKM. V lost 6 bases, J lost 0 bases, and 11 bases stayed unmatched. The specimen was PBMCs. The receptor was isolated from a female donor in good health and CMV-seronegative. The chain joins TRBV28 to TRBJ2-1, with 10 nucleotides matching TRBD1. In DNA, the CDR3 is TGTGCCAGCAGCCCACCCGGGACAGGGGTAGGCTCCTACAATGAGCAGTTCTTC. Its protein is CASSPPGTGVGSYNEQFF.